This T cell receptor (beta chain) was sequenced during a study of early T cells in non-severe SARS-CoV-2 infection. Study in general: Sequencing of unsorted whole blood was done on bulk RNA, leaving chains unpaired. Broader study findings: The VDJdb matching leaned toward anti-spike CD8 responses and overlooked private and CD4 specificities.

The trim removed 1 base at V and 3 bases at J, leaving 5 bases unmatched. The CDR3 has 15 residues. CDR1 is DFQATT, CDR2 SNEGSKA, per germline (reference sequence). There are many counts of this clonotype. As yet, its antigen is unknown. Individual cDNA molecules each received unique molecular identifiers attached to them. TCRdb called the 5' RACE reads again in MiXCR, with one record for every CDR3 protein. The sample records tens of thousands of distinct CDR3 sequences, 11% to 15% being singletons. The chain employs TRBV20-1 and TRBJ1-5; 8 positions agree with TRBD1. The sequence was collected from an adult who was a healthcare worker with PCR-confirmed SARS-CoV-2 infection or an uninfected control (not recorded which). Sequencing was done on a sample of whole blood. The CDR3 DNA reads as TGCAGTGCTAGAGTCCCGGACAGGGACAATCAGCCCCAGCATTTT. This codes for CSARVPDRDNQPQHF.